These T cell receptor beta chains were read from a single sample in a study of Ad26.COV2.S vaccination and SARS-CoV-2 variants. Assay: immunoSEQ multiplex PCR; the TCRdb copy retains only in-frame clones and omits some. The table shows over 300,000 clones, with about four fifths occurring only once. Sequenced here: peripheral blood, sampled in a trial of Ad26.COV2.S vaccine versus placebo. These receptors were obtained from a person aged 18-65 years who received the Ad26.COV2.S COVID-19 vaccine or a placebo. Both conserved end residues are part of each CDR3. A D gene is named only where the DNA matches it firmly. Not every row has a clone size; where given, it reads once, few, many or a size class.

cdr3_aa	cdr3_nt	j_call	d_call	v_call	clone_size
CARRGYNEQFF	TGTGCCAGACGAGGGTACAATGAGCAGTTCTTC	TRBJ2-1	-	TRBV14	-
CASSPTWGDAYEQYF	TGTGCCAGCAGTCCCACCTGGGGCGACGCCTACGAGCAGTACTTC	TRBJ2-7	-	TRBV5-6	-
CASSSTGTGGGEQYF	TGCGCCAGCAGCTCAACCGGGACAGGGGGAGGCGAGCAGTACTTC	TRBJ2-7	TRBD1	TRBV5-1	-
CATSECLRDRLRNNSPLHF	TGTGCCACCAGTGAGTGCCTCCGGGACAGGCTGCGGAATAATTCACCCCTCCACTTT	TRBJ1-6	TRBD1	TRBV24-1	-
CASSMDISSTDTQYF	TGTGCCAGCTCAATGGACATCTCTAGCACAGATACGCAGTATTTT	TRBJ2-3	-	TRBV18	-
CASSPGTGYNEQFF	TGTGCCAGTAGCCCCGGGACAGGCTACAATGAGCAGTTCTTC	TRBJ2-1	TRBD1	TRBV19	-
CASSPLAGSGNEQFF	TGCGCCAGCAGCCCTCTAGCGGGGTCGGGCAATGAGCAGTTCTTC	TRBJ2-1	TRBD2	TRBV5-1	-
CASGTTGQPQHF	TGTGCCAGCGGGACGACGGGTCAGCCCCAGCATTTT	TRBJ1-5	-	TRBV27	-
CASSLYNSPLHF	TGTGCCAGCAGTTTGTATAATTCACCCCTCCACTTT	TRBJ1-6	-	TRBV28	-
CASNLYTYNEQFF	TGTGCCAGCAATCTGTATACGTACAATGAGCAGTTCTTC	TRBJ2-1	-	TRBV7-9	-
CASSETSGTDTQYF	TGTGCCAGCAGTGAGACTAGCGGCACAGATACGCAGTATTTT	TRBJ2-3	TRBD2	TRBV6-4	many
CASSQSALGSYEQYF	TGTGCCAGCAGCCAATCTGCCCTGGGGTCCTACGAGCAGTACTTC	TRBJ2-7	-	TRBV3-1/TRBV3-2	-
CASSSDGFYNEQFF	TGCGCCAGCAGTTCTGACGGGTTTTACAATGAGCAGTTCTTC	TRBJ2-1	-	TRBV5-1	-
CASSFTGSSGNTIYF	TGCGCCAGCAGCTTTACAGGGAGCTCTGGAAACACCATATATTTT	TRBJ1-3	-	TRBV5-1	-
CASSQFSQPQHF	TGTGCCAGCAGCCAATTTTCTCAGCCCCAGCATTTT	TRBJ1-5	-	TRBV3-1/TRBV3-2	-
CASSLDHRVRNTEAFF	TGTGCCAGCAGCTTAGATCACAGGGTACGAAACACTGAAGCTTTCTTT	TRBJ1-1	-	TRBV11-2	-
CASSLTIDYEQYF	TGTGCCAGCAGCTTGACGATTGACTACGAGCAGTACTTC	TRBJ2-7	-	TRBV5-5	-
CASSLLGESSYEQYF	TGCGCCAGCAGCTTGTTGGGAGAGAGCTCCTACGAGCAGTACTTC	TRBJ2-7	-	TRBV5-1	-
CASSLRQGLKAGELFF	TGTGCCAGCAGCTTACGACAGGGTTTGAAGGCCGGGGAGCTGTTTTTT	TRBJ2-2	TRBD1	TRBV7-8	-
CASTPGLAGFNEQFF	TGTGCCAGCACCCCCGGACTAGCGGGATTCAATGAGCAGTTCTTC	TRBJ2-1	TRBD2	TRBV11-2	-
CASLGSFSGANVLTF	TGTGCCAGCTTGGGCAGCTTCTCTGGGGCCAACGTCCTGACTTTC	TRBJ2-6	-	TRBV2	-
CASSPIAGGRTDTQYF	TGTGCCAGCAGCCCGATAGCGGGGGGTCGCACAGATACGCAGTATTTT	TRBJ2-3	TRBD2	TRBV3-1/TRBV3-2	once
CASSLGQLNTGELFF	TGCGCCAGCAGCCTGGGACAGCTGAACACCGGGGAGCTGTTTTTT	TRBJ2-2	TRBD1	TRBV5-1	-
CASSAKWDTGELFF	TGTGCCAGCAGTGCGAAGTGGGACACCGGGGAGCTGTTTTTT	TRBJ2-2	-	TRBV2	few
CASSSRAAYGYTF	TGTGCCAGCAGCTCCAGGGCGGCCTATGGCTACACCTTC	TRBJ1-2	-	TRBV13	-
CASTTVYNSPLHF	TGTGCCAGCACAACGGTCTATAATTCACCCCTCCACTTT	TRBJ1-6	-	TRBV6-5	-
CASSYIPGQSYEQYF	TGTGCCAGCAGTTATATTCCGGGACAGTCCTACGAGCAGTACTTC	TRBJ2-7	TRBD1	TRBV6-5	-
CASSKDGRQVPPVSGNTIYF	TGTGCCAGCAGCAAAGATGGACGACAGGTACCTCCGGTCTCTGGAAACACCATATATTTT	TRBJ1-3	-	TRBV21-1	-
CASSDVGSYTEAFF	TGTGCCAGCAGTGACGTGGGGTCTTACACTGAAGCTTTCTTT	TRBJ1-1	-	TRBV6-1	-
CASGLVQDGETNTGELFF	TGTGCTAGTGGTTTGGTACAGGACGGGGAAACGAACACCGGGGAGCTGTTTTTT	TRBJ2-2	-	TRBV12-5	-
CASTRQGIAFF	TGCGCCAGTACCAGGCAGGGGATAGCTTTCTTT	TRBJ1-1	-	TRBV4-1	-
CASSYGTGARGLFF	TGTGCCAGCTCATACGGGACAGGGGCTCGGGGACTGTTTTTT	TRBJ1-4	TRBD1	TRBV18	-
CASSLAPGDTQYF	TGTGCCAGCAGCCTCGCTCCGGGCGATACGCAGTATTTT	TRBJ2-3	-	TRBV6-5	-
CASSLQLAGSNEQFF	TGTGCCAGCAGCTTACAACTAGCTGGTTCCAATGAGCAGTTCTTC	TRBJ2-1	-	TRBV7-9	-
CSASRQGQGYTF	TGCAGTGCTAGTCGACAGGGGCAAGGCTACACCTTC	TRBJ1-2	TRBD1	TRBV20-1	-
CASSDRQGAREQYF	TGTGCCAGCAGTGACCGACAGGGGGCAAGAGAGCAGTACTTC	TRBJ2-7	TRBD1	TRBV6-6	-
CASRDRGSLGEQYF	TGTGCCAGTAGGGACAGGGGAAGCCTTGGCGAGCAGTACTTC	TRBJ2-7	TRBD1	TRBV19	-